The source of this TCR beta chain is a study of cytomegalovirus exposure and HLA in healthy donors. On this clone itself: What it recognizes is unknown.

There are 12 residues in the CDR3. V was clipped by 5 bases and J by 9 bases, with 11 bases between them. Per the germline V gene, CDR1 is MNHNS and CDR2 is SASEGT. It was with 60 Vbeta and 13 Jbeta primers that the PCR ran. Repertoires were generated with immunoSEQ multiplex PCR, while TCRdb's copy carries only in-frame clones and drops some. The sample lists some 110,000 clones; approximately 74% were seen once. Regarding the study as a whole: Cytomegalovirus-associated TCR beta chains were listed, numbering some 150.

The sequence was obtained from a woman between 50 and 59 years old in good health and CMV-seropositive. Sequenced sample: PBMCs. The chain has TRBV6-1 and TRBJ2-1, with no clear D. Here the CDR3 DNA reads TGTGCCAGCAGTTTAGTTCTTAGTGAGCAGTTCTTC. Translating it yields CASSLVLSEQFF.